The present entry profiles one T cell receptor (beta chain) with its context. The antigen is not known. The sample comes from a study of cytomegalovirus exposure and HLA in healthy donors. This CDR3 is 14 amino acids long. Germline V CDR1 and CDR2: SNHLY, FYNNEI. V shed 5 bases and J 8 bases; nucleotides not matched to a gene: 3. Points from the study as a whole: Later analysis placed DRB1 highest and HLA-C lowest in TCR association rates, which differed by HLA locus. TCR beta V- and J-gene trimming was later associated with a missense DCLRE1C variant. From TCR beta sequences, most subjects' HLA-A and HLA-B alleles were reportedly predicted accurately.

A multiplex PCR was run with 60 Vbeta primers and 13 Jbeta primers. In the study's own analysis: Per a later analysis, the number of unique TCR beta chains was roughly 83 million, of which 9 million to 14 million were shared. The data were produced by immunoSEQ multiplex PCR, yet TCRdb's version contains in-frame clones alone and is incomplete. For V, J and clone size, that table is used; D and trimming come from the DNA. This sample has around 150,000 clones; 79% occur once, and the top ten carry around 6.5%. This clonotype originated in a man between 45 and 60 years old in good health and CMV-seropositive. Sequences were obtained from PBMCs. V and J are TRBV2 and TRBJ2-1; 13 bases are a match to TRBD2. The CDR3 loop is CASSRTSGSYEQFF. The CDR3 coding sequence is TGTGCCAGCAGTCGGACTAGCGGGAGCTATGAGCAGTTCTTC.